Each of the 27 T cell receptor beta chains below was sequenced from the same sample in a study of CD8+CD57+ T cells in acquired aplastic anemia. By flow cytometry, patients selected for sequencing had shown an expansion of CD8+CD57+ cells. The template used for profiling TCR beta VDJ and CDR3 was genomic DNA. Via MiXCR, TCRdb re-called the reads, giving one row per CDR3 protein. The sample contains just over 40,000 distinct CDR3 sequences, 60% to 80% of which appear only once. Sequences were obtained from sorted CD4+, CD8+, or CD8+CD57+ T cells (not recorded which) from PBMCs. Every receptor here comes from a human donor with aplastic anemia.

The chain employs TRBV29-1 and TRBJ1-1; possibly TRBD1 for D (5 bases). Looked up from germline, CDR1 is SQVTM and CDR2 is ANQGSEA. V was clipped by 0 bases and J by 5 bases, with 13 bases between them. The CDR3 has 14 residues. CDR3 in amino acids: CSVEEGLLSTEAFF. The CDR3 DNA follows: TGCAGCGTTGAAGAGGGACTGTTGAGTACTGAAGCTTTCTTT.

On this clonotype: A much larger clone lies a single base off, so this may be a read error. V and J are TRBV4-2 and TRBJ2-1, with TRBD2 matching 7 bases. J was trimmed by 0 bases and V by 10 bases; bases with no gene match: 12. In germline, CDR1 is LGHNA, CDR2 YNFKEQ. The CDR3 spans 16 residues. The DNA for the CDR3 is TGTGCCATCAGGCCCGGACTAGTAAGCTCCTACAATGAGCAGTTCTTC. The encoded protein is CAIRPGLVSSYNEQFF.

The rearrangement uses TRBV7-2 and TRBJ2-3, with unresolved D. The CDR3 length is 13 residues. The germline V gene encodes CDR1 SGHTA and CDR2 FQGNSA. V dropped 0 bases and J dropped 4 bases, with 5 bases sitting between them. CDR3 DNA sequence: TGTGCCAGCAGCTTAGCTCCATCAGATACGCAGTATTTT. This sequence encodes CASSLAPSDTQYF.

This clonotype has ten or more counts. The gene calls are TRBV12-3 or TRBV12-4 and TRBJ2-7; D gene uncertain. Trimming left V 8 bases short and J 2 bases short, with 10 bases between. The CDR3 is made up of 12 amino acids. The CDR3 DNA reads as TGTGCCAGCGGAGAAGCGACCTACGAGCAGTACTTC. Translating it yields CASGEATYEQYF.

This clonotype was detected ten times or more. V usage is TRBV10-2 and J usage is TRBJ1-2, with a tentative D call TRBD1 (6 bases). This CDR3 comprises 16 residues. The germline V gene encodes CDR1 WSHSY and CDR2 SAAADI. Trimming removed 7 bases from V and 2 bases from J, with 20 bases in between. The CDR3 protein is CASTLSGGGANYGYTF. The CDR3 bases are TGCGCCAGCACCCTCAGTGGGGGGGGCGCCAACTATGGCTACACCTTC.

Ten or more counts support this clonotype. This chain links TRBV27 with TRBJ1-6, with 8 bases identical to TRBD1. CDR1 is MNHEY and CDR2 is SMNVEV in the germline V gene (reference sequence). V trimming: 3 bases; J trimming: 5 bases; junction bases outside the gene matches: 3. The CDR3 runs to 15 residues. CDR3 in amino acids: CASSLGQAHNSPLHF. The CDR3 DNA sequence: TGTGCCAGCAGTTTGGGACAGGCCCATAATTCACCCCTCCACTTT.

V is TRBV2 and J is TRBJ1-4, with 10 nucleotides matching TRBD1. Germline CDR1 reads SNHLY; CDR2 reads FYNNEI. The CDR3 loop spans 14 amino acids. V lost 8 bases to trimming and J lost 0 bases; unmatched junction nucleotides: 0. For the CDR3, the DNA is TGTGCCAGCGGACAGGGGGCAACTAATGAAAAACTGTTTTTT. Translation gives CASGQGATNEKLFF. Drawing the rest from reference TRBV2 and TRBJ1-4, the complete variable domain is EPEVTQTPSHQVTQMGQEVILRCVPISNHLYFYWYRQILGQKVEFLVSFYNNEISEKSEIFDDQFSVERPDGSNFTLKIRSTKLEDSAMYFCASGQGATNEKLFFGSGTQLSVL.

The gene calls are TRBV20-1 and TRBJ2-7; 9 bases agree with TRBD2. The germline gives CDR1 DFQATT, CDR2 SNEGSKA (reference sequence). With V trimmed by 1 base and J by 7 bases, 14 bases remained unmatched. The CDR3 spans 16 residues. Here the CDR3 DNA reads TGCAGTGCTAGAGGTCTAGCGGGGACGGATAATGAGGAGCAGTACTTC. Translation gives CSARGLAGTDNEEQYF.

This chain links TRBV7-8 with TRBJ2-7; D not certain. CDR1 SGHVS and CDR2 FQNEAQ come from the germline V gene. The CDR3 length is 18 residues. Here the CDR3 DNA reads TGTGAGTCTGGTCCCCGAACCGAAGGTGTAGCCAGGCCCTACGAGCAGTACTTC. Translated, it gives CESGPRTEGVARPYEQYF.

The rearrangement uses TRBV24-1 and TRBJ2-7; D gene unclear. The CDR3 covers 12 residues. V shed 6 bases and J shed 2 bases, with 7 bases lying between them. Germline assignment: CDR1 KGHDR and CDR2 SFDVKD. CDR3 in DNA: TGTGCCACCAGTCATCAGACCTACGAGCAGTACTTC. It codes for CATSHQTYEQYF.

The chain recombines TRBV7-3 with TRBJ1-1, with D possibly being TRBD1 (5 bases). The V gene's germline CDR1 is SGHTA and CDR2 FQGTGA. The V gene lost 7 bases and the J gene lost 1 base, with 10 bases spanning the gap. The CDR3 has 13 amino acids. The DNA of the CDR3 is TGTGCCAGCACCCTGGGGCCGAACACTGAAGCTTTCTTT. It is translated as CASTLGPNTEAFF. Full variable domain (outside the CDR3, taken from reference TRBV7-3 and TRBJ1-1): GAGVSQTPSNKVTEKGKYVELRCDPISGHTALYWYRQSLGQGPEFLIYFQGTGAADDSGLPNDRFFAVRPEGSVSTLKIQRTERGDSAVYLCASTLGPNTEAFFGQGTRLTVV.

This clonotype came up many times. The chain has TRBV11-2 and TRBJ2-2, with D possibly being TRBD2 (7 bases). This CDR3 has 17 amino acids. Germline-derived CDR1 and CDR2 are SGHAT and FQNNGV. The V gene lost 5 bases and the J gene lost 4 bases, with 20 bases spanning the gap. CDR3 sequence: CASSPRTEGEGTGELFF. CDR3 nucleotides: TGTGCCAGCAGCCCTCGGACAGAAGGGGAGGGCACCGGGGAGCTGTTTTTT.

The CDR3 loop is CASSDPDGYEQYF. CDR3 DNA sequence: TGCGCCAGCAGTGATCCCGACGGCTACGAGCAGTACTTC. The chain recombines TRBV10-1 with TRBJ2-7; D remains unclear. Germline assignment: CDR1 WNHNN and CDR2 SYGVQD (reference sequence). Trimming took 3 bases from V and 3 from J, leaving 9 bases between them. This CDR3 contains 13 residues.

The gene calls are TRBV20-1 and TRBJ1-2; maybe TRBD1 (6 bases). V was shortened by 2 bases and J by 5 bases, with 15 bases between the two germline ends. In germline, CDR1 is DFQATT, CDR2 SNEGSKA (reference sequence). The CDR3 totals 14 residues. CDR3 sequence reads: CSARRDTQFYGYTF. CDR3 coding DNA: TGCAGTGCTAGACGGGACACCCAGTTTTATGGCTACACCTTC.

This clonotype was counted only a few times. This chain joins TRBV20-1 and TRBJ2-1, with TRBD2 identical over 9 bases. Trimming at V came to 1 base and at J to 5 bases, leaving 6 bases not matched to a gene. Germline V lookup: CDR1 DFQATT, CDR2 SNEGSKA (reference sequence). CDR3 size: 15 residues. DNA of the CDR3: TGCAGTGCTAGAGTCGGACTAGCGACCGACAATGAGCAGTTCTTC. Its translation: CSARVGLATDNEQFF.

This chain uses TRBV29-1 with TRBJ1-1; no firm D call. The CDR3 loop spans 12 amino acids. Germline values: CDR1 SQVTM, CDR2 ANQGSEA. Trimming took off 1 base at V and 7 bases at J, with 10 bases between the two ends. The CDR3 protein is CSVEGLGNEAFF. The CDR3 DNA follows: TGCAGCGTTGAAGGATTAGGGAATGAAGCTTTCTTT. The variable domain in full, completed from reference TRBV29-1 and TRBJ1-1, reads SAVISQKPSRDICQRGTSLTIQCQVDSQVTMMFWYRQQPGQSLTLIATANQGSEATYESGFVIDKFPISRPNLTFSTLTVSNMSPEDSSIYLCSVEGLGNEAFFGQGTRLTVV.

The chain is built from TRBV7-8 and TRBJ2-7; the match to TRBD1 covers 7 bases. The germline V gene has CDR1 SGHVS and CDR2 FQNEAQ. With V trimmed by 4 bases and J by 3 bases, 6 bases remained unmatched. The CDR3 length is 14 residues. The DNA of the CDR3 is TGTGCCAGCAGCTCCCCGGGACAGAGCTACGAGCAGTACTTC. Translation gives CASSSPGQSYEQYF.

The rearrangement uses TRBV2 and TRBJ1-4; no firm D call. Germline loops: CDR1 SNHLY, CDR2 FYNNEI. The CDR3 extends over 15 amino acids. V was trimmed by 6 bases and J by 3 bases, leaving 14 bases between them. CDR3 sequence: CASRRSWGANEKLFF. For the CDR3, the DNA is TGTGCCAGCAGGCGGTCTTGGGGAGCTAATGAAAAACTGTTTTTT.

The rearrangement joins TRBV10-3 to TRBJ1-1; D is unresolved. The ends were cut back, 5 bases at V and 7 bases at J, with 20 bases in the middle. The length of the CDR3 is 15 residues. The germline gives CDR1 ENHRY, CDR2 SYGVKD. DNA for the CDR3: TGTGCCATCAGTCAAGCGGGCTCCCCGAGCGATGAAGCTTTCTTT. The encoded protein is CAISQAGSPSDEAFF.

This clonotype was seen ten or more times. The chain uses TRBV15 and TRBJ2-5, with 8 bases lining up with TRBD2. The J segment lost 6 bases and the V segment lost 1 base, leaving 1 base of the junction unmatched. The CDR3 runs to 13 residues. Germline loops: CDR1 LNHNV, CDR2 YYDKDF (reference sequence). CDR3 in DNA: TGTGCCACCAGCAGAGGCGGGGGGAAGACCCAGTACTTC. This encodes CATSRGGGKTQYF. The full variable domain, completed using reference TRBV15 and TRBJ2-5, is DAMVIQNPRYQVTQFGKPVTLSCSQTLNHNVMYWYQQKSSQAPKLLFHYYDKDFNNEADTPDNFQSRRPNTSFCFLDIRSPGLGDTAMYLCATSRGGGKTQYFGPGTRLLVL.

The CDR3 DNA is TGTGCCACCAGCAGAGATTCACAGTACAATCAGCCCCAGCATTTT. Translating it yields CATSRDSQYNQPQHF. This sequence joins TRBV15 and TRBJ1-5; no clear D gene. V was trimmed by 0 bases and J by 3 bases, leaving 9 bases between them. This CDR3 spans 15 amino acids. Germline V CDR1 and CDR2: LNHNV, YYDKDF (reference sequence).

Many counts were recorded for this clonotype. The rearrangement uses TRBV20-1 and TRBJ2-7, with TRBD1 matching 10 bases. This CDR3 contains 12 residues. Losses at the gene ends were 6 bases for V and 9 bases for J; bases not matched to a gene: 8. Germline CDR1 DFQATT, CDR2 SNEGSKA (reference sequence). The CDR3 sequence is CSAVGTGEGQYF. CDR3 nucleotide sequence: TGCAGTGCCGTAGGGACAGGGGAGGGGCAGTACTTC.

The CDR3 nucleotides read TGTGCCAGCAGTGAATTTGGGAAGCACACTGAAGCTTTCTTT. Translated, it gives CASSEFGKHTEAFF. The chain joins TRBV25-1 to TRBJ1-1; D is undetermined. There are 14 residues in the CDR3. In germline, CDR1 is MGHDK, CDR2 SYGVNS. Between the trimmed V and J ends, which lost 1 base and 3 bases, there was a span of 9 bases.

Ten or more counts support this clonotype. DNA of the CDR3: TGTGCCAGCAGTGTTAGCGGGGGTAGGTTAGATACGCAGTATTTT. Protein: CASSVSGGRLDTQYF. This sequence joins TRBV2 and TRBJ2-3; 9 bases are shared with TRBD2. The CDR3 is made up of 15 amino acids. Germline CDR1 is SNHLY and CDR2 is FYNNEI. V dropped 4 bases and J dropped 5; count of bases not matched to a gene: 7. Supplemented by reference TRBV2 and TRBJ2-3, the full variable domain reads EPEVTQTPSHQVTQMGQEVILRCVPISNHLYFYWYRQILGQKVEFLVSFYNNEISEKSEIFDDQFSVERPDGSNFTLKIRSTKLEDSAMYFCASSVSGGRLDTQYFGPGTRLTVL.

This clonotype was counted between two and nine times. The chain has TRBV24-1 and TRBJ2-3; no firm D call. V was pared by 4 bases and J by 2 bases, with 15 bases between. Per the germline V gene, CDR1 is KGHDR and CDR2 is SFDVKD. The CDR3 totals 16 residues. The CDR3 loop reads CATSDPLSDNTDTQYF. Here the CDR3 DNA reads TGTGCCACCAGTGACCCCCTGTCAGATAACACAGATACGCAGTATTTT.

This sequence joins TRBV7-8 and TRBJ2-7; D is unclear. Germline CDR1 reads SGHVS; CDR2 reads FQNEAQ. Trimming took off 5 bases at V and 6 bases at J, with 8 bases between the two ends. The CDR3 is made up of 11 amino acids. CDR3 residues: CASSDLGEQYF. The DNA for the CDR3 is TGTGCCAGCAGCGATCTGGGCGAGCAGTACTTC.

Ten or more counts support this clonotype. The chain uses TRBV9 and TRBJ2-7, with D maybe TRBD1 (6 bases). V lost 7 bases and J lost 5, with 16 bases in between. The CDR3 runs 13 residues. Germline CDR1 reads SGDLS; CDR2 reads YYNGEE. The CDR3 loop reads CASGDTQGHEQYF. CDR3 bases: TGTGCCAGCGGGGACACCCAGGGTCACGAGCAGTACTTC. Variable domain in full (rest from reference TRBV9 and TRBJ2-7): DSGVTQTPKHLITATGQRVTLRCSPRSGDLSVYWYQQSLDQGLQFLIQYYNGEERAKGNILERFSAQQFPDLHSELNLSSLELGDSALYFCASGDTQGHEQYFGPGTRLTVT.